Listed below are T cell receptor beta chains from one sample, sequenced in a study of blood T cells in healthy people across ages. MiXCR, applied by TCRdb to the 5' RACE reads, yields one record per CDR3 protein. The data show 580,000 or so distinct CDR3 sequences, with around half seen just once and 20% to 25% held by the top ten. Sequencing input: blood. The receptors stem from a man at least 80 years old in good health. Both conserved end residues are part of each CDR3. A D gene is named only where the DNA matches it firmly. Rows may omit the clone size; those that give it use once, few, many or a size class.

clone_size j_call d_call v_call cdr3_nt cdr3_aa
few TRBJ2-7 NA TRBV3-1 TGTGCCAGCAGCCAAGGAGGGGGGACCGAGCCCTACGAGCAGTACTTC CASSQGGGTEPYEQYF
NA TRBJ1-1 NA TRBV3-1 TGTGCCAGCAGCCAAGAGAGACAACTGAACACTGAAGCTTTCTTT CASSQERQLNTEAFF
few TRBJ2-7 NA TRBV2 TGTGCCAGCAGGGCCCGGACGGAGAACTACGAGCAGTACTTC CASRARTENYEQYF
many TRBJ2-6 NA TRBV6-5 TGTGCCAGCAAAGCAGGCAACGTCCTGACTTTC CASKAGNVLTF
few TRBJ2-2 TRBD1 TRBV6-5 TGTGCCAGCAGCTCAGGGGGCTTCGCCGGGGAGCTGTTTTTT CASSSGGFAGELFF
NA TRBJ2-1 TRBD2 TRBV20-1 TGCAGTGCTAGAGGTACTAGCGGGAGTTTCTCCTACAATGAGCAGTTCTTC CSARGTSGSFSYNEQFF
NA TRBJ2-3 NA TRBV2 TGTGCCAGCAGTGATTTTCGGTGGACAGAAGATACGCAGTATTTT CASSDFRWTEDTQYF
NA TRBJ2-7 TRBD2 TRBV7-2 TGTGCCAGTTCCTTTGGAGGGTGGGAGGGCCCCCTTCGGTACTTC CASSFGGWEGPLRYF
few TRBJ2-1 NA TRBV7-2 TGTGCCAGCAGCGATCGCCATCTTTTTGAGCAGTTCTTC CASSDRHLFEQFF
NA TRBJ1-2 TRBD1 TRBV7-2 TGTGCCAGCAGCTTAGGGACAGGGGCGGGCTCAATCGATGGCTACACCTTC CASSLGTGAGSIDGYTF
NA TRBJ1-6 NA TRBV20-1 TGCAGTGCGGGGGTTCAGAGACAGATAAATTCACCCCTCCACTTT CSAGVQRQINSPLHF
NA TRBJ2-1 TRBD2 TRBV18 TGTGCCAGCTCACCCGGAGGACTAGCGGGAGAGGGTGAGCAGTTCTTC CASSPGGLAGEGEQFF
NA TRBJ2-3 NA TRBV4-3 TGCGCCAGCAGCCAAGATGGCCGGGCAGATACGCAGTATTTT CASSQDGRADTQYF
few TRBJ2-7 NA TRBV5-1 TGCGCCAGCCAGTTTGGGGCGGGGGCCAAGTACGAGCAGTACTTC CASQFGAGAKYEQYF
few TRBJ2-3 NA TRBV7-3 TGTGCCAGCAGCCGCGGGACACCCCTCGATACGCAGTATTTT CASSRGTPLDTQYF
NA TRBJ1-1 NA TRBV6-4 TGTGCCAGCAGTGTAAAATCGAACACTGAAGCTTTCTTT CASSVKSNTEAFF
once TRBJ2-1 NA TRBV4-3 TGCGCCAGCAGCCAAGGGGGGAGGACAGGCTACAATGAGCAGTTCTTC CASSQGGRTGYNEQFF
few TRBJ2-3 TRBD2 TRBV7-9 TGTGCCAGCAGTCGCGACCGGGAGGGCACAGATACGCAGTATTTT CASSRDREGTDTQYF
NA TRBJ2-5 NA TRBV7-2 TGTGCCAGCAGCTTAGTGGGGGGGCTTCAAGAGACCCAGTACTTC CASSLVGGLQETQYF
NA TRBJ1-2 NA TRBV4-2 TGTGCCAGCAGCCAAGATGCGCCCGCGACGTATGGCTACACCTTC CASSQDAPATYGYTF